The 20 T cell receptor beta chains presented below share a single source sample, sequenced in a study of identical twins. TCRdb reprocessed the 5' RACE reads via MiXCR and lists one record per CDR3 protein. The sample has fewer than 500,000 distinct CDR3 sequences; more than 13% are singletons. These data also featured in a second study, about yellow fever vaccine responses in identical twins.

The sequenced material came from CD4+ T cells sorted from blood. The receptors come from a woman under 30 in good health.

This clonotype has a count of ten or more. This sequence joins TRBV29-1 and TRBJ2-7; weak D call: TRBD2 (6 bases). With 6 bases removed from V and 1 base from J, the gap between germline ends came to 7 bases. Germline values: CDR1 SQVTM, CDR2 ANQGSEA. CDR3 length equals 11 residues. The CDR3 DNA is TGCAGCGTGGGACTGTCCTACGAGCAGTACTTC. This codes for CSVGLSYEQYF.

This chain joins TRBV28 and TRBJ1-2; D gene unclear. The CDR3 contains 14 residues. Germline-derived CDR1 and CDR2 are MDHEN and SYDVKM. Trimming stripped 5 bases from V and 2 bases from J, with 12 bases between. CDR3 sequence (DNA): TGTGCCAGCAGTAATACGGGCACCAACTATGGCTACACCTTC. Its translation: CASSNTGTNYGYTF.

This clonotype has only a few counts. This chain connects TRBV3-1 to TRBJ2-1; D uncertain. Germline V lookup: CDR1 LGHDT, CDR2 YNNKEL (reference sequence). This CDR3 region has 14 residues. The germline V and J ends were trimmed by 0 bases and 10 bases, with 13 bases remaining between them. CDR3 DNA: TGTGCCAGCAGCCAAGATGTATCTAGTGGCGAGCAGTTCTTC. Translating gives CASSQDVSSGEQFF.

Only a few counts were recorded for this clonotype. J is TRBJ2-5 and V is TRBV12-3 or TRBV12-4; TRBD2 aligns across 8 bases. CDR3 length: 13 residues. V trimming: 10 bases; J trimming: 5 bases; junction bases outside the gene matches: 9. CDR3: CATGNAGGETQYF. The CDR3 region has the DNA TGTGCCACCGGTAATGCGGGAGGTGAGACCCAGTACTTC.

The V and J genes are TRBV28 and TRBJ2-7; 11 bases fit TRBD1. This CDR3 spans 15 amino acids. With 4 bases clipped from V and 0 bases from J, the junction kept 2 bases outside the gene matches. Germline lookup yields CDR1 MDHEN and CDR2 SYDVKM. Here the CDR3 reads CASSWGTGGSYEQYF. For the CDR3, the DNA is TGTGCCAGCAGTTGGGGGACAGGGGGCTCCTACGAGCAGTACTTC.

This clonotype was detected a few times. The V gene is TRBV18, the J gene TRBJ2-7, with D uncertain. Per the germline V gene, CDR1 is KGHSH and CDR2 is LQKENI. The V gene lost 2 bases and the J gene lost 3 bases, with 8 bases spanning the gap. The CDR3 is made up of 13 amino acids. CDR3 nucleotides: TGTGCCAGCTCACCAGCAACCCACTACGAGCAGTACTTC. Protein product: CASSPATHYEQYF.

This clonotype was recorded many times. This chain links TRBV29-1 with TRBJ2-1; D may be TRBD2 (5 bases). Deletions cut 3 bases from V and 6 bases from J, with 12 bases between. Looked up from germline, CDR1 is SQVTM and CDR2 is ANQGSEA. CDR3 length: 13 residues. CDR3 nucleotide sequence: TGCAGCGTTGAGAGGGATGTTAGCAATGAGCAGTTCTTC. Its protein is CSVERDVSNEQFF.

This chain connects TRBV5-1 to TRBJ2-5, with 8 nucleotides matching TRBD1. Germline V gives CDR1 SGHRS, CDR2 YFSETQ. The CDR3 is 15 residues long. V dropped 4 bases and J dropped 4; count of bases not matched to a gene: 9. CDR3 sequence: CASSVDRVRAETQYF. DNA of the CDR3: TGCGCCAGCAGCGTGGACAGGGTCCGGGCAGAGACCCAGTACTTC.

This clonotype was picked up a small number of times. The chain has TRBV28 and TRBJ2-3, with 7 positions matching TRBD2. The CDR3 is 16 amino acids. Germline V CDR1 and CDR2: MDHEN, SYDVKM. V was pared by 4 bases and J by 2 bases, with 9 bases of the junction left unmatched. The DNA for the CDR3 is TGTGCCAGCAGTTCTCCAGCGGGATCAGCCACAGATACGCAGTATTTT. It encodes CASSSPAGSATDTQYF.

This clonotype appeared a few times. The gene calls are TRBV5-1 and TRBJ1-1; 7 nucleotides align to TRBD1. This CDR3 region has 15 residues. The V and J ends lost 0 bases and 5 bases, in that order; junction bases with no gene match: 7. CDR1 is SGHRS and CDR2 is YFSETQ in the germline V gene. CDR3 sequence (DNA): TGCGCCAGCAGCTTGGCGGCCAGGGGGAGTACTGAAGCTTTCTTT. Residues: CASSLAARGSTEAFF.

The chain couples TRBV5-1 to TRBJ2-1, with 12 bases that match TRBD1. This CDR3 is built from 15 residues. CDR1 is SGHRS, CDR2 YFSETQ, per germline. Trimming took 4 bases from V and 5 from J; bases not matched to a gene: 4. CDR3 in amino acids: CASSAGTGGNNEQFF. The CDR3 DNA reads as TGCGCCAGCAGCGCCGGGACAGGGGGCAACAATGAGCAGTTCTTC.

This clonotype was counted a few times. J is TRBJ2-1 and V is TRBV11-3, with unresolved D. Germline assignment: CDR1 SGHNT and CDR2 YENEEA. Deletions cut 1 base from V and 4 bases from J, with 8 bases between. The length of the CDR3 is 14 residues. The CDR3: CASSLAEGYNEQFF. The CDR3 DNA reads as TGTGCCAGCAGCTTAGCGGAAGGGTACAATGAGCAGTTCTTC.

The rearrangement links TRBV6-2 or TRBV6-3 to TRBJ2-7, with TRBD2 matching over 12 bases. The CDR3 loop spans 18 amino acids. Germline CDR1 and CDR2: MNHEY and SVGEGT. V lost 8 bases to trimming and J lost 2 bases; unmatched junction nucleotides: 16. This CDR3 is CASEPGTSGSHRTYEQYF. The CDR3 DNA reads TGTGCCAGCGAACCCGGGACTAGCGGGTCTCATCGAACCTACGAGCAGTACTTC.

This chain uses TRBV19 with TRBJ2-5, with 8 bases aligning to TRBD1. The CDR3 is 17 amino acids. V trimming: 1 base; J trimming: 2 bases; junction bases outside the gene matches: 9. CDR1 LNHDA and CDR2 SQIVND come from the germline V gene (reference sequence). The CDR3 spells CASSIARDRWEQETQYF. The CDR3 DNA reads TGTGCCAGTAGTATAGCCCGGGACAGGTGGGAGCAAGAGACCCAGTACTTC.

The table lists this clonotype with many counts. The J gene is TRBJ2-1, the V gene TRBV5-1; D might be TRBD1 (5 bases). The germline gives CDR1 SGHRS, CDR2 YFSETQ. The CDR3 has 12 residues. Deletions cut 4 bases from V and 5 bases from J, with 7 bases between. This CDR3 is CASSVGDNEQFF. The CDR3 DNA reads as TGCGCCAGCAGCGTAGGGGACAATGAGCAGTTCTTC.

This clonotype was found a few times. This sequence joins TRBV25-1 and TRBJ1-1; D perhaps matches TRBD1 (5 bases). Deletions cut 4 bases from V and 2 bases from J, with 14 bases between. Germline V gene sequence: CDR1 MGHDK, CDR2 SYGVNS. This CDR3 has 15 amino acids. The chain's CDR3 is CASSATKRGNTEAFF. CDR3 DNA sequence: TGTGCCAGCAGTGCCACCAAGAGGGGCAACACTGAAGCTTTCTTT. The variable domain in full, with the rest retrieved from reference TRBV25-1 and TRBJ1-1, is EADIYQTPRYLVIGTGKKITLECSQTMGHDKMYWYQQDPGMELHLIHYSYGVNSTEKGDLSSESTVSRIRTEHFPLTLESARPSHTSQYLCASSATKRGNTEAFFGQGTRLTVV.

This clonotype was counted only a few times. The chain couples TRBV10-3 to TRBJ2-2; the D gene is possibly TRBD2 (7 bases). The CDR3 has 15 amino acids. Germline-derived CDR1 and CDR2 are ENHRY and SYGVKD. Trimming cost V 10 bases and J 5 bases, with 20 bases left between them. DNA of the CDR3: TGTGCCACCCGACAAGGGGGAGGGGAAACCGGGGAGCTGTTTTTT. Protein product: CATRQGGGETGELFF.

This clonotype was seen only a few times. V usage is TRBV15 and J usage is TRBJ2-1, with unresolved D. This CDR3 spans 16 amino acids. The V gene's germline CDR1 is LNHNV and CDR2 YYDKDF (reference sequence). V lost 0 bases to trimming and J lost 0 bases, with 9 bases between them. CDR3 sequence: CATSRDGLSSYNEQFF. As DNA, the CDR3 is TGTGCCACCAGCAGAGATGGCCTGAGCTCCTACAATGAGCAGTTCTTC.

This chain links TRBV4-3 with TRBJ2-3; D unclear. The CDR3 runs 14 residues. V was clipped by 0 bases and J by 2 bases, with 6 bases between them. CDR1 LGHNA and CDR2 YSLEER come from the germline V gene. Here the CDR3 DNA reads TGCGCCAGCAGCCAAGAGAAGTTCACAGATACGCAGTATTTT. Amino acid sequence: CASSQEKFTDTQYF.

A few counts support this clonotype. The V call is TRBV7-2, the J call TRBJ2-7; the match to TRBD2 covers 7 bases. The CDR3 has 15 residues. Germline loops: CDR1 SGHTA, CDR2 FQGNSA. Trimming at V came to 5 bases and at J to 0 bases, leaving 7 bases not matched to a gene. As DNA, the CDR3 is TGTGCCAGCAGCCCACTAGCGCAGAGCTCCTACGAGCAGTACTTC. As protein: CASSPLAQSSYEQYF.